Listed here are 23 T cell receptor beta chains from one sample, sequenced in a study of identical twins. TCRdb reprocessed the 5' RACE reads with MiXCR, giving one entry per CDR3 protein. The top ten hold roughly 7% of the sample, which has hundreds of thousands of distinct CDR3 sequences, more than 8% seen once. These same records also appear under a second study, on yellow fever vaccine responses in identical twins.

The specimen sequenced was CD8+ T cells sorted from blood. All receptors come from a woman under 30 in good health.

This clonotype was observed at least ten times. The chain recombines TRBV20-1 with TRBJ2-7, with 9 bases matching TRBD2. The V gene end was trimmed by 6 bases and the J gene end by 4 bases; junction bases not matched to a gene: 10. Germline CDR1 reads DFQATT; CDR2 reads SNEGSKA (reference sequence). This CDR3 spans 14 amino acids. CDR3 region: CSAPPSGEPYEQYF. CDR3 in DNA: TGCAGTGCCCCCCCTAGCGGGGAGCCATACGAGCAGTACTTC.

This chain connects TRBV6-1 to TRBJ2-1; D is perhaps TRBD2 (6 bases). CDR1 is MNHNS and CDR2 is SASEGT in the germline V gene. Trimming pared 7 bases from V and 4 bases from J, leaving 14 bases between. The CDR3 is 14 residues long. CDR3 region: CASTTLGGYNEQFF. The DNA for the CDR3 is TGTGCCAGCACCACTTTGGGGGGTTACAATGAGCAGTTCTTC.

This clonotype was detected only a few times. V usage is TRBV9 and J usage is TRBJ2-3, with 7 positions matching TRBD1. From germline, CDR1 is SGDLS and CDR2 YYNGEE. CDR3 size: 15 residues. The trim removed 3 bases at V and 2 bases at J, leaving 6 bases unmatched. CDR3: CASSEWDRITDTQYF. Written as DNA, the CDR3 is TGTGCCAGCAGCGAATGGGACAGAATCACAGATACGCAGTATTTT. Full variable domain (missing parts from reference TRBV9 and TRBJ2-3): DSGVTQTPKHLITATGQRVTLRCSPRSGDLSVYWYQQSLDQGLQFLIQYYNGEERAKGNILERFSAQQFPDLHSELNLSSLELGDSALYFCASSEWDRITDTQYFGPGTRLTVL.

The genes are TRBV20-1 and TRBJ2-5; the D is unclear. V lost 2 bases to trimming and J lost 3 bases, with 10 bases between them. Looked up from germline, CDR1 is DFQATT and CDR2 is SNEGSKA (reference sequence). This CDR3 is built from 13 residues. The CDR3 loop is CSARSLMEETQYF. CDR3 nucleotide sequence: TGCAGTGCTAGATCTCTAATGGAAGAGACCCAGTACTTC.

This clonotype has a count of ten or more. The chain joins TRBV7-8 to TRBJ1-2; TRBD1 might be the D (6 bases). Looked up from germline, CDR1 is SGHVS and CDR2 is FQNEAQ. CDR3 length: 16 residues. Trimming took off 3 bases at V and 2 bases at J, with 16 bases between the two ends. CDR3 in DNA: TGTGCCAGCAGCTTGGCCAGAGCGGGGGCGAACTATGGCTACACCTTC. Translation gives CASSLARAGANYGYTF.

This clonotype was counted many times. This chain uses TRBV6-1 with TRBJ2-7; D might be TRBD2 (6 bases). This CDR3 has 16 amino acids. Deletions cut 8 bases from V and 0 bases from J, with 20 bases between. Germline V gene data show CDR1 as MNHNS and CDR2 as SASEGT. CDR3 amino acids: CASAAGRNYDSYEQYF. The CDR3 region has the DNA TGTGCCAGCGCGGCGGGGCGAAACTACGACTCCTACGAGCAGTACTTC.

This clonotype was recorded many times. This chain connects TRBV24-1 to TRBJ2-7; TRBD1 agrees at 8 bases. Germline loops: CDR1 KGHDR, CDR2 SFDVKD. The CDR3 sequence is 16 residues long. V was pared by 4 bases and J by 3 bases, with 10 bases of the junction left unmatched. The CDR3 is CATSDTTGTGFYEQYF. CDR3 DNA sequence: TGTGCCACCAGTGACACGACCGGGACAGGCTTCTACGAGCAGTACTTC.

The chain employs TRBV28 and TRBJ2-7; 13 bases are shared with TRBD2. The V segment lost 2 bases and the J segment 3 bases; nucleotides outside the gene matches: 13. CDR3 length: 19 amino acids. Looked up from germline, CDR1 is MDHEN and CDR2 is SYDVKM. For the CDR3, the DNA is TGTGCCAGCAGTTTACCAACCTCGGGACTAGCGGGGAGTTTCTACGAGCAGTACTTC. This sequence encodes CASSLPTSGLAGSFYEQYF.

The CDR3 region is CASRKGGYYINEQFF. The CDR3, as DNA: TGTGCCAGCAGAAAAGGGGGCTACTATATCAATGAGCAGTTCTTC. The chain uses TRBV27 and TRBJ2-1; the match to TRBD1 covers 7 bases. CDR1 MNHEY and CDR2 SMNVEV come from the germline V gene (reference sequence). V lost 6 bases to trimming and J lost 6 bases; unmatched junction nucleotides: 11. The CDR3 loop spans 15 amino acids.

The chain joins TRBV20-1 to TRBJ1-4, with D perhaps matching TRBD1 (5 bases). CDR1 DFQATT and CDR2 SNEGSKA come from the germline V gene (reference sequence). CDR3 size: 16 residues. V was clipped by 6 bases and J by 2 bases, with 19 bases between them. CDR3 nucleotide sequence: TGCAGTGCCTGGAAAATTGAAGGGGTTACTAATGAAAAACTGTTTTTT. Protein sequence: CSAWKIEGVTNEKLFF.

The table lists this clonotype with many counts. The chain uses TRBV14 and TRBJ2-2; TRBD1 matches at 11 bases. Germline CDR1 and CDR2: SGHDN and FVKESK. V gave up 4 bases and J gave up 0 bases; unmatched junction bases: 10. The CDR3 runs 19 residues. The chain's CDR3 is CASSLNPGQGESNTGELFF. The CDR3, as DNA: TGTGCCAGCAGCCTCAACCCGGGACAGGGGGAATCGAACACCGGGGAGCTGTTTTTT.

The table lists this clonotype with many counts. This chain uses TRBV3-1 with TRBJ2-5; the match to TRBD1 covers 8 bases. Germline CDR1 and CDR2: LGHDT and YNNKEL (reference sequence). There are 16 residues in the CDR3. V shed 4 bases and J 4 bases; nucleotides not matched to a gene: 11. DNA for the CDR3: TGTGCCAGCAGCCGTGGAGGACAGGGAGAAAGAGAGACCCAGTACTTC. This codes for CASSRGGQGERETQYF.

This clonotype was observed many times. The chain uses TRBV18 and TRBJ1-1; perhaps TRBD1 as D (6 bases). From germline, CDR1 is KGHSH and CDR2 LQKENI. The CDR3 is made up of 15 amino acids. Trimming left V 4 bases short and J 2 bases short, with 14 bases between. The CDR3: CASSRPQDSNTEAFF. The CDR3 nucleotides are TGTGCCAGCTCACGTCCCCAGGACAGCAACACTGAAGCTTTCTTT.

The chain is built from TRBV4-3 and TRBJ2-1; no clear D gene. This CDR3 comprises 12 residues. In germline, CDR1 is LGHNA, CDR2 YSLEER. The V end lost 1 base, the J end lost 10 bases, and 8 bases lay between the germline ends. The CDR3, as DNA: TGCGCCAGCAGCCAAGGGGCTTCGGAGCAGTTCTTC. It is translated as CASSQGASEQFF.

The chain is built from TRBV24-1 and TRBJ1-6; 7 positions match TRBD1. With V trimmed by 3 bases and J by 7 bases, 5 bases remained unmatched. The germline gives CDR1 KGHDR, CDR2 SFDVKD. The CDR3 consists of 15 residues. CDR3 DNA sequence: TGTGCCACCAGTGATGGGACAGCCCCAAATTCACCCCTCCACTTT. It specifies CATSDGTAPNSPLHF.

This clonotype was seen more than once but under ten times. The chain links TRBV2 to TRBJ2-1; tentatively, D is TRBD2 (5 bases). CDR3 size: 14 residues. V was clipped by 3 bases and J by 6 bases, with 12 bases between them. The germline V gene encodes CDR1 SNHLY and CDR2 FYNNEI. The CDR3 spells CASSEGASLNEQFF. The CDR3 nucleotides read TGTGCCAGCAGTGAGGGAGCCTCTCTCAATGAGCAGTTCTTC.

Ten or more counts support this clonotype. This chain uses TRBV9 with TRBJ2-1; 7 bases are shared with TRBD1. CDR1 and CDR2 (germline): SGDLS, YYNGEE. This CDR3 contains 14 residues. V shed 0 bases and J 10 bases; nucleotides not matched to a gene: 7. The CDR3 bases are TGTGCCAGCAGCGTAGCTCCAGGGGGTCGGGAGCAGTTCTTC. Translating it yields CASSVAPGGREQFF.

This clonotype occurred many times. CDR3 region: CASSGPRDREETQYF. CDR3 in DNA: TGTGCCAGCAGTGGTCCCCGGGACAGGGAAGAGACCCAGTACTTC. V is TRBV25-1 and J is TRBJ2-5; TRBD1 agrees at 9 bases. This CDR3 has 15 amino acids. Unmatched junction bases numbered 6, after V lost 4 bases and J lost 3 bases. Germline CDR1 MGHDK, CDR2 SYGVNS. Looking up the rest from reference TRBV25-1 and TRBJ2-5 gives the full variable domain: EADIYQTPRYLVIGTGKKITLECSQTMGHDKMYWYQQDPGMELHLIHYSYGVNSTEKGDLSSESTVSRIRTEHFPLTLESARPSHTSQYLCASSGPRDREETQYFGPGTRLLVL.

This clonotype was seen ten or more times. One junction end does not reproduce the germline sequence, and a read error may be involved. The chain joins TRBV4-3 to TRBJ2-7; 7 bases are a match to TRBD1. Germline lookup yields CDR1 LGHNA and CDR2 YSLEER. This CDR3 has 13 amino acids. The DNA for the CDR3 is TGTGCCAGCAGCCAGGGACAGAACTACGAGCAGTACTTC. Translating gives CASSQGQNYEQYF.

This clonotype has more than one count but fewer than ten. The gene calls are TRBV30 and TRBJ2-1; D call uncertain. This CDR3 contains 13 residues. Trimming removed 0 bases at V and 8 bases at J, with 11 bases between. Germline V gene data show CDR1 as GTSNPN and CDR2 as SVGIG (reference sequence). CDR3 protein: CAWSVTLFDEQFF. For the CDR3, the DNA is TGTGCCTGGAGTGTAACCTTATTCGATGAGCAGTTCTTC. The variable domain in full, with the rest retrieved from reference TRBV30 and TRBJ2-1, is SQTIHQWPATLVQPVGSPLSLECTVEGTSNPNLYWYRQAAGRGLQLLFYSVGIGQISSEVPQNLSASRPQDRQFILSSKKLLLSDSGFYLCAWSVTLFDEQFFGPGTRLTVL.

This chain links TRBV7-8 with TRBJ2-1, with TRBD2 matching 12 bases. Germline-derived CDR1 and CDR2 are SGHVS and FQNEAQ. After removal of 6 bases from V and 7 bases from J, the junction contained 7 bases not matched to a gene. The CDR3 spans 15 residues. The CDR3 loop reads CASRDLAGGRNEQFF. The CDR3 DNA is TGTGCCAGCAGGGACCTAGCGGGGGGGCGGAATGAGCAGTTCTTC.

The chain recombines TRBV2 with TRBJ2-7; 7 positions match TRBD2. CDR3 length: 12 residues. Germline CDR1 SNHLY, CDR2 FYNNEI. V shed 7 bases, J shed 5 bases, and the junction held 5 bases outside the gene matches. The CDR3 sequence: CASMPAGDEQYF. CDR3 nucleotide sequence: TGTGCCAGCATGCCGGCGGGGGACGAGCAGTACTTC.

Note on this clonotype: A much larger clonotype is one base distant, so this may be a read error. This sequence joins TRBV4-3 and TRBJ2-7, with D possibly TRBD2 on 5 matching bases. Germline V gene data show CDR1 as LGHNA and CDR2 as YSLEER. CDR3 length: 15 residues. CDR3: CASSQDFEGSYEKYF. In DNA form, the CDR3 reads TGCGCCAGCAGCCAAGATTTTGAGGGCAGCTACGAGAAGTACTTC.